The text below deals with one T cell receptor (beta chain). Which antigen it targets is not known. No per-base quality is available; no much larger clone lies one base away. V ends up 4 bases short and J 4 bases short, with an unmatched junction base count of 7. The CDR1 and CDR2 encoded by the germline V gene are SNHLY and FYNNEI. The CDR3 runs 15 residues from the cysteine to the phenylalanine. The DNA shown is the 45-base CDR3, in frame from base 1. This sample was included in a study of blood T cell repertoires in COVID-19 (dated by TCRdb to the early 2020s). About the study as a whole: Collaborator samples came from the United States, Italy and Spain and covered acute and convalescent phases of COVID-19. The material from the prospective study consisted of cDNA or gDNA derived from T cells, B-cell-depleted T cells, or PBMCs. Subjects who had been exposed to COVID-19, were actively infected with it, or had recovered from it provided the deeply sampled blood TCRbeta repertoires that made up the dataset. The repertoires were released in a freely available public database intended as a resource for research on the immune response to SARS-CoV-2. The samples were drawn from the first 160 participants of the ongoing ImmuneRACE study and from over 950 subjects provided by 6 global collaborators. The sample metadata nearly always contained a de-identified subject ID, COVID-19 status, age in years and sex. Where HLA class I and class II types were available, the types were taken from metadata supplied by the sample provider, not from assay-based typing. The study at large found these results: The amount of clinical and demographic metadata varied by source and participant and was provided uncurated.

TCRbeta CDR3 regions were amplified from genomic DNA by means of the immunoSEQ Assay, a bias-controlled multiplex PCR. The original methods were these. The number of nucleated cells in each sample was estimated by amplification of reference gene primers within the assay. Sequence reads were collapsed and filtered to measure the absolute abundance of every unique TCRbeta CDR3 rearrangement. For each sample, productive Simpson clonality was calculated as the square root of Simpson's diversity index over productive rearrangements. TCRdb carries this immuneACCESS record with in-frame sequences only. Its versions omit some clonotypes, under half of them owing to an unresolved V gene in the studies checked, with the rest unexplained. That table supplies the V and J calls and clone size; D and trimming were determined from the DNA. This sample gives 150,000 to 200,000 clones in total; about 80% of them show up just once. The ten top clones hold around 7% of the sample.

One collaborating source in Seattle enrolled patients while the patients were actively infected and followed the patients over time throughout the course of disease. Each collaborating institution followed its own protocols to collect whole blood in K2EDTA tubes. For TCRbeta analysis, collaborators shipped samples as frozen whole blood, isolated PBMCs, or DNA extracted from either of those sample types. The sequenced sample consisted of peripheral blood. This clonotype was sampled from a woman between 35 and 50 years old with COVID-19, enrolled during active disease. The sequence joins TRBV2 to TRBJ1-5; 7 middle bases align to TRBD1. CDR3 sequence: CASSGSGGTNQPQHF. The sequenced DNA is TGTGCCAGCAGTGGGTCAGGGGGAACGAATCAGCCCCAGCATTTT. Supplemented by the reference TRBV2 and TRBJ1-5 proteins around the CDR3, the complete variable domain is EPEVTQTPSHQVTQMGQEVILRCVPISNHLYFYWYRQILGQKVEFLVSFYNNEISEKSEIFDDQFSVERPDGSNFTLKIRSTKLEDSAMYFCASSGSGGTNQPQHFGDGTRLSIL.